This T cell receptor (beta chain) was identified during a study of neurological immune-mediated disorders. Notes on the study in general: The most TCR clonal expansion was seen in HTLV-1-associated myelopathy, and the least was seen in multiple sclerosis, which fell below healthy controls. When the repertoires were grouped phylogenetically, those of 18 of the 34 multiple sclerosis patients came together in a single cluster of related CDR3 sequences, which points to a possible repertoire-level signature.

This clonotype came up a few times. The antigen is not known. Trimming removed 3 bases from V and 0 bases from J, with 4 bases in between. Germline V CDR1 and CDR2: SQVTM, ANQGSEA. This CDR3 region has 12 residues. The cDNA came from 5'RACE with 10-nucleotide random UMIs. Over 180 million TCR-beta sequences from 15-18 subjects were obtained in each sequencing run. One entry per CDR3 protein, called by TCRdb with MiXCR from the 5' RACE reads. The table has roughly 62,000 distinct CDR3 sequences, under 5% seen once. The gene calls are TRBV29-1 and TRBJ2-3; no clear D gene. This TCR derives from a woman in her 50s with multiple sclerosis. The sequenced sample consisted of PBMCs. This CDR3 reads CSVDSSTDTQYF. In DNA, the CDR3 is TGCAGCGTTGATAGTAGCACAGATACGCAGTATTTT.